These 26 T cell receptor beta chains were all obtained from the same sample, sequenced in a study of blood T cell repertoires in COVID-19. Profiled with immunoSEQ multiplex PCR; TCRdb holds only in-frame clones, not every one. The repertoire holds roughly 49,000 clones, with roughly nine tenths as singletons. The material sequenced was peripheral blood. Every receptor here comes from a man between 60 and 70 years old with active COVID-19.

This clone has a single count. The chain couples TRBV19 to TRBJ2-7; 7 nucleotides match TRBD1. V was pared by 7 bases and J by 0 bases, with 6 bases of the junction left unmatched. The CDR3 consists of 14 residues. CDR1 and CDR2 (germline): LNHDA, SQIVND (reference sequence). The CDR3 spells CASKPQGISYEQYF. In DNA, the CDR3 is TGTGCCAGTAAACCACAGGGGATCTCCTACGAGCAGTACTTC. Full variable domain (missing parts from reference TRBV19 and TRBJ2-7): DGGITQSPKYLFRKEGQNVTLSCEQNLNHDAMYWYRQDPGQGLRLIYYSQIVNDFQKGDIAEGYSVSREKKESFPLTVTSAQKNPTAFYLCASKPQGISYEQYFGPGTRLTVT.

The J gene is TRBJ2-6, the V gene TRBV5-1; D possibly corresponds to TRBD1 (5 bases). Between the trimmed V and J ends, which lost 1 base and 3 bases, there was a span of 11 bases. Germline CDR1 is SGHRS and CDR2 is YFSETQ. CDR3 length: 16 amino acids. Written as DNA, the CDR3 is TGCGCCAGCAGCTTGATGCAGGGTGGTGGGGCCAACGTCCTGACTTTC. Residues: CASSLMQGGGANVLTF. The full variable domain, in which reference TRBV5-1 and TRBJ2-6 provide the parts outside the CDR3, is KAGVTQTPRYLIKTRGQQVTLSCSPISGHRSVSWYQQTPGQGLQFLFEYFSETQRNKGNFPGRFSGRQFSNSRSEMNVSTLELGDSALYLCASSLMQGGGANVLTFGAGSRLTVL.

V gene TRBV6-4 combines with J gene TRBJ2-7; D is perhaps TRBD2 (6 bases). CDR3 length: 13 amino acids. Germline V lookup: CDR1 MRHNA, CDR2 SNTAGT. V was clipped by 6 bases and J by 3 bases, with 12 bases between them. The CDR3 DNA follows: TGTGCCAGCAGCTGGGGACTCGGCTACGAGCAGTACTTC. Amino acid sequence: CASSWGLGYEQYF.

The genes are TRBV6-5 and TRBJ1-5; D call uncertain. This CDR3 has 13 residues. V lost 7 bases and J lost 4, with 11 bases in between. Germline CDR1 MNHEY, CDR2 SVGAGI. CDR3 loop: CASTSQANQPQHF. The DNA for the CDR3 is TGTGCCAGCACCAGCCAGGCTAATCAGCCCCAGCATTTT.

The chain has TRBV18 and TRBJ2-3; tentative D call: TRBD2 (6 bases). This CDR3 is built from 12 residues. Germline values: CDR1 KGHSH, CDR2 LQKENI. Trimming removed 6 bases at V and 6 bases at J, with 10 bases between. In nucleotides, the CDR3 is TGTGCCAGCTCGCTGACTAGTGATACGCAGTATTTT. Encoded protein: CASSLTSDTQYF.

V gene TRBV27 combines with J gene TRBJ1-2; D is possibly TRBD1 (6 bases). From germline, CDR1 is MNHEY and CDR2 SMNVEV (reference sequence). CDR3 size: 14 residues. The V end was cut by 5 bases, the J end by 8 bases, with 18 bases between. The DNA of the CDR3 is TGTGCCAGCAGTGCCGGACAGATAAGAGTCGGCTACACCTTC. Protein: CASSAGQIRVGYTF.

CDR3 coding DNA: TGTGCCAGCAGCTCATGGCGGGGTTCCTACGAGCAGTACTTC. It codes for CASSSWRGSYEQYF. V and J are TRBV5-4 and TRBJ2-7; TRBD2 is a possible D gene (6 bases). Looked up from germline, CDR1 is SGHNT and CDR2 is YYREEE (reference sequence). The V gene lost 3 bases and the J gene lost 1 base, with 11 bases spanning the gap. CDR3 length: 14 residues.

This clone was recorded once. J is TRBJ2-7 and V is TRBV18; perhaps TRBD1 as D (6 bases). The germline V and J ends were trimmed by 3 bases and 5 bases, with 17 bases remaining between them. Germline CDR1 reads KGHSH; CDR2 reads LQKENI. The CDR3 is 15 amino acids. DNA of the CDR3: TGTGCCAGCTCACCGTACTCACAGGGTCCCCACGAGCAGTACTTC. Its protein is CASSPYSQGPHEQYF.

V and J are TRBV29-1 and TRBJ2-3; 14 nucleotides align to TRBD2. The CDR3 loop spans 17 amino acids. With 8 bases clipped from V and 2 bases from J, the junction kept 12 bases outside the gene matches. Looked up from germline, CDR1 is SQVTM and CDR2 is ANQGSEA. CDR3 loop: CSMAGGLAGDPTDTQYF. The CDR3 coding sequence is TGCAGCATGGCCGGGGGACTAGCGGGAGACCCCACAGATACGCAGTATTTT.

This chain links TRBV24-1 with TRBJ1-1, with D perhaps matching TRBD1 (5 bases). CDR1 is KGHDR and CDR2 is SFDVKD in the germline V gene. The length of the CDR3 is 19 residues. The V and J ends lost 0 bases and 0 bases respectively, with 19 bases between them. The CDR3 protein is CATSDLLWVGGLMNTEAFF. The CDR3 nucleotides read TGTGCCACCAGTGATTTGCTTTGGGTCGGGGGTCTCATGAACACTGAAGCTTTCTTT.

V is TRBV7-2 and J is TRBJ2-1, with 12 nucleotides matching TRBD2. The V gene's germline CDR1 is SGHTA and CDR2 FQGNSA. Trimming took 5 bases from V and 3 from J; bases not matched to a gene: 14. This CDR3 region has 19 residues. CDR3 protein: CASSLSGLAGPLLYNEQFF. CDR3 bases: TGTGCCAGCAGCCTGTCCGGACTAGCGGGACCCCTTCTCTACAATGAGCAGTTCTTC.

The V call is TRBV4-1, the J call TRBJ2-7; TRBD2 matches at 8 bases. The CDR3 extends over 14 amino acids. V lost 3 bases to trimming and J lost 4 bases; unmatched junction nucleotides: 5. Looked up from germline, CDR1 is MGHRA and CDR2 is YSYEKL. The CDR3 nucleotides are TGCGCCAGCAGCCAGGGAAGCGGGAGATACGAGCAGTACTTC. Translating it yields CASSQGSGRYEQYF.

The chain links TRBV25-1 to TRBJ1-2; tentatively, D is TRBD1 (6 bases). This CDR3 contains 13 residues. Germline CDR1 reads MGHDK; CDR2 reads SYGVNS. Trimming took off 4 bases at V and 5 bases at J, with 11 bases between the two ends. The chain's CDR3 is CASSVPGVYGYTF. The CDR3 DNA reads as TGTGCCAGCAGTGTTCCAGGGGTTTATGGCTACACCTTC.

The V gene is TRBV5-8, the J gene TRBJ1-1; tentative D call: TRBD1 (5 bases). V was clipped by 3 bases and J by 4 bases, with 16 bases between them. The CDR3 has 15 amino acids. CDR1 is SGHTS, CDR2 YDEGEE, per germline. The CDR3 spells CASSSGWGGGTEAFF. CDR3 coding DNA: TGTGCCAGCAGCTCCGGGTGGGGCGGTGGCACTGAAGCTTTCTTT.

The V call is TRBV19, the J call TRBJ2-3, with 8 positions matching TRBD2. After removal of 0 bases from V and 14 bases from J, the junction contained 7 bases not matched to a gene. Germline values: CDR1 LNHDA, CDR2 SQIVND (reference sequence). The CDR3 covers 13 residues. The CDR3 reads CASSIEGGTRSYF. CDR3 in DNA: TGTGCCAGTAGTATAGAAGGGGGGACTAGATCGTATTTT.

The rearrangement uses TRBV27 and TRBJ2-5; TRBD2 agrees at 9 bases. The CDR3 runs to 15 residues. Germline loops: CDR1 MNHEY, CDR2 SMNVEV (reference sequence). With V trimmed by 8 bases and J by 5 bases, 12 bases remained unmatched. CDR3 amino acids: CASVPREGQGETQYF. The CDR3, as DNA: TGTGCCAGCGTACCGCGGGAGGGCCAGGGGGAGACCCAGTACTTC.

This chain uses TRBV4-3 with TRBJ2-5, with 12 bases aligning to TRBD2. Losses at the gene ends were 2 bases for V and 5 bases for J; bases not matched to a gene: 6. The CDR3 is made up of 16 amino acids. Germline values: CDR1 LGHNA, CDR2 YSLEER. The CDR3, as DNA: TGCGCCAGCAGCCAATCCTGGACTAGCGGGACGGAGACCCAGTACTTC. Protein product: CASSQSWTSGTETQYF.

This clone was seen only once. The chain links TRBV28 to TRBJ2-1, with D uncertain. This CDR3 comprises 16 residues. Trimming removed 2 bases at V and 0 bases at J, with 11 bases between. CDR1 MDHEN and CDR2 SYDVKM come from the germline V gene. CDR3 in amino acids: CASSLGSGSSYNEQFF. In nucleotides, the CDR3 is TGTGCCAGCAGTTTAGGATCAGGATCCTCCTACAATGAGCAGTTCTTC.

In nucleotides, the CDR3 is TGTGCCAGCAGCTTATGGTACAGGGCGGAGGCCAAAAACATTCAGTACTTC. This codes for CASSLWYRAEAKNIQYF. The chain recombines TRBV7-3 with TRBJ2-4; D might be TRBD1 (6 bases). CDR3 length equals 17 residues. The V and J ends lost 2 bases and 1 base respectively, with 15 bases between them. Germline loops: CDR1 SGHTA, CDR2 FQGTGA.

The chain employs TRBV3-1 (or the pseudogene TRBV3-2) and TRBJ2-1, with D perhaps TRBD2 (5 bases). Trimming cost V 2 bases and J 8 bases, with 13 bases left between them. This CDR3 contains 14 residues. Germline V gene lookup returns CDR1 LGHDT and CDR2 YNNKEL (reference sequence). The DNA of the CDR3 is TGTGCCAGCAGCCAACGGGGTTTGAGCGATGAGCAGTTCTTC. As protein: CASSQRGLSDEQFF.

In the case of this clone: The same CDR3 also results from other DNA sequences found in this sample. This chain links TRBV5-6 with TRBJ2-5; D is unclear. The V gene lost 1 base and the J gene lost 5 bases, with 9 bases spanning the gap. CDR1 and CDR2 (germline): SGHDT, YYEEEE. The CDR3 spans 13 residues. Here the CDR3 reads CASSLRNGETQYF. The DNA of the CDR3 is TGTGCCAGCAGCTTGAGAAACGGGGAGACCCAGTACTTC.

The J gene is TRBJ2-7, the V gene TRBV27; TRBD1 matches at 8 bases. This CDR3 region has 14 residues. CDR1 and CDR2 from the germline V gene are MNHEY and SMNVEV (reference sequence). Losses at the gene ends were 4 bases for V and 0 bases for J; bases not matched to a gene: 2. This chain's CDR3 is CASSSQGASYEQYF. The CDR3 DNA reads as TGTGCCAGCAGTTCGCAGGGGGCCTCCTACGAGCAGTACTTC.

This sequence joins TRBV5-1 and TRBJ1-2; 8 nucleotides match TRBD1. Trimming removed 1 base from V and 8 bases from J; junction bases left unmatched: 10. CDR3 size: 15 residues. The germline CDR1 and CDR2 sequences are SGHRS and YFSETQ. CDR3 amino acids: CASSLLDREGQGYTF. DNA of the CDR3: TGCGCCAGCAGCTTGTTGGACAGGGAGGGCCAGGGCTACACCTTC.

The CDR3 protein is CASSLDRQGNEQFF. Here the CDR3 DNA reads TGTGCCAGCAGCTTAGATAGGCAGGGCAATGAGCAGTTCTTC. This sequence joins TRBV11-2 and TRBJ2-1, with a possible D match to TRBD1 (5 bases). CDR3 length: 14 amino acids. CDR1 and CDR2 from the germline V gene are SGHAT and FQNNGV. Trimming took 0 bases from V and 6 from J, leaving 9 bases between them.

V gene TRBV15 combines with J gene TRBJ2-5; 7 positions match TRBD2. The CDR3 spans 14 residues. The ends lost 2 bases at V and 6 bases at J; junction bases unmatched: 6. Per the germline V gene, CDR1 is LNHNV and CDR2 is YYDKDF (reference sequence). The CDR3 spells CATSRPASGKTQYF. The DNA for the CDR3 is TGTGCCACCAGCAGACCCGCTAGCGGAAAGACCCAGTACTTC.

As DNA, the CDR3 is TGTGCCAGCAGCCCCTTCAGCGGGAACGAGCAGTACTTC. Translation gives CASSPFSGNEQYF. The genes are TRBV27 and TRBJ2-7; 7 positions agree with TRBD2. This CDR3 region has 13 residues. J was trimmed by 5 bases and V by 6 bases; bases with no gene match: 7. Germline lookup yields CDR1 MNHEY and CDR2 SMNVEV (reference sequence).